This T cell receptor beta chain came from a study of T cells in Graves' hyperthyroidism and ophthalmopathy. Researchers defined stable Graves' hyperthyroidism as no ophthalmopathy progression within 18 months. RNA transcripts yielded amplified TCR beta CDR3 regions. During a first-round RT-PCR of the TCR CDR3, the HTBI primer set was used. From the multiplex PCR reads, TCRdb called clonotypes with MiXCR, one entry per CDR3 protein. Here the sample spans 380,000 or so distinct CDR3 sequences, under 20% being singletons. CDR1 is LGHNT, CDR2 FRNRAP, per germline. V was cut by 5 bases and J by 2 bases, with 13 bases left in between. The CDR3 covers 16 residues.

The sample was blood. The chain joins TRBV12-5 to TRBJ2-6; no reliable D call. This clonotype was sampled from a woman aged 18-29 years with Graves' hyperthyroidism. The CDR3 DNA reads as TGTGCTAGTGGTCCTGACGGCCCCCCTGGGGCCAACGTCCTGACTTTC. Translation gives CASGPDGPPGANVLTF. The entire variable domain, with the rest obtained from reference TRBV12-5 and TRBJ2-6, is as follows: DARVTQTPRHKVTEMGQEVTMRCQPILGHNTVFWYRQTMMQGLELLAYFRNRAPLDDSGMPKDRFSAEMPDATLATLKIQPSEPRDSAVYFCASGPDGPPGANVLTFGAGSRLTVL.